These 2 T cell receptor beta chains were all obtained from the same sample, sequenced in a study of post-analysis software for immune sequencing data. Study outcomes and limitations: Roughly 5 TRBV segments (TRBV5-6, TRBV5-1 and TRBV20-1 among them) occurred more frequently in patients than in controls.

Built from TCR beta cDNA, the libraries had unique molecular identifiers in them. TCRdb redid the calling of the PCR reads with MiXCR, one entry per CDR3 protein. The sample consists of a few hundred thousand distinct CDR3 sequences, approximately 31% of them appearing once. Their antigens remain unidentified. The sample comprised blood. The receptor set was obtained from a girl aged 2-17 years with multiple sclerosis.

With regard to this clonotype: The junction and the germline gene differ at one end; a read error may be behind it. The chain joins TRBV4-1 to TRBJ1-1, with 8 bases identical to TRBD1. Germline V gene data show CDR1 as MGHRA and CDR2 as YSYEKL. The CDR3 spans 15 residues. The CDR3 DNA sequence: TGCGCCAGCAGGGTCCGGTGGACAGGGAACGCTGAAGCTTTCTTT. It yields the protein CASRVRWTGNAEAFF.

This clonotype came up a few times. This chain connects TRBV20-1 to TRBJ2-5; D perhaps matches TRBD2 (5 bases). The V gene lost 1 base and the J gene lost 5 bases, with 14 bases spanning the gap. This CDR3 comprises 14 residues. Germline V lookup: CDR1 DFQATT, CDR2 SNEGSKA (reference sequence). CDR3 protein: CSARVWPRGETQYF. The CDR3 DNA reads TGCAGTGCTAGAGTATGGCCCCGAGGGGAGACCCAGTACTTC.